This T cell receptor (beta chain) came from a study of cytotoxic CD8 clonotypes in ibrutinib-treated CLL. Broader study findings: Public clonotypes were rare and shrank or held steady on treatment. T-cell clonality at baseline went above that of age-matched healthy donors and rose and fell with circulating CD8+ T-cell counts.

Depths of 1 in 200,000 to 1 in 1 million T cells were the sequencing target. Sequencing used immunoSEQ multiplex PCR; TCRdb keeps in-frame clones, though not all of them. Counted here are about 200,000 clones, roughly 77% occurring once; the ten biggest clones make up roughly 6.4%. Germline CDR1 reads MDHEN; CDR2 reads SYDVKM. This CDR3 comprises 13 residues. V lost 7 bases, J lost 5 bases, and 14 bases lay in between. Turning to this clone: Its specificity is unknown.

This specimen was PBMCs, taken after 12 months of ibrutinib treatment. The chain is built from TRBV28 and TRBJ2-5; tentatively, D is TRBD1 or TRBD2 (6 bases each). This sequence was found in a human donor with chronic lymphocytic leukemia. The chain's CDR3 is CASTLLGGETQYF. Written as DNA, the CDR3 is TGTGCCAGCACACTCTTAGGGGGGGAGACCCAGTACTTC.